This T cell receptor beta chain was sequenced during a study of cytomegalovirus exposure and HLA in healthy donors. The wider study: There were approximately 85 million unique TCRs (from HLA-typed donors) in an early data release. Study-level findings and limits: TCR beta chain V- and J-gene trimming was linked, in a later analysis, to a missense variant in DCLRE1C. In vitro testing confirmed three CMV-associated chains as specific for CMV antigens. It was in a later analysis that TCR association rates were seen to vary by HLA locus, highest for DRB1 and lowest for HLA-C.

13 Jbeta primers and 60 Vbeta primers were used for the PCR. Assay: immunoSEQ multiplex PCR; the TCRdb copy retains only in-frame clones and omits some. The sample contains 150,000 to 200,000 clones, around four fifths of which appear only once. Points on this clone: As yet, its antigen is unknown.

Per the germline V gene, CDR1 is SGHTA and CDR2 is FQGNSA. The CDR3 runs 16 residues. V was shortened by 7 bases and J by 3 bases, with 19 bases between the two germline ends. The receptor's source is a man younger than 35 in good health and CMV-seropositive. The genes are TRBV7-2 and TRBJ1-3; maybe TRBD1 (6 bases). Material: PBMCs. DNA of the CDR3: TGTGCCAGCACTCGGGGGGCCGGGTTACTTGGAAACACCATATATTTT. Translated: CASTRGAGLLGNTIYF.